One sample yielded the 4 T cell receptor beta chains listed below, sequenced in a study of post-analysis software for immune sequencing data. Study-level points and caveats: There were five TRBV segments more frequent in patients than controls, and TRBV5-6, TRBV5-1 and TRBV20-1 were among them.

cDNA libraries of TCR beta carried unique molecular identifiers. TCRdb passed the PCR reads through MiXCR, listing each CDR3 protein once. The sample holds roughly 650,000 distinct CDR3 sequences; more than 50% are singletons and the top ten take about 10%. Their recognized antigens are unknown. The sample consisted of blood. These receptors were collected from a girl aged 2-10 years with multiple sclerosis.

In DNA, the CDR3 is TGCGCCAGCAGTGAGTCCGCAAACTACGAGCAGTACTTC. It specifies CASSESANYEQYF. V is TRBV10-1 and J is TRBJ2-7; D remains ambiguous. The germline gives CDR1 WNHNN, CDR2 SYGVQD (reference sequence). The V end was cut by 0 bases, the J end by 3 bases, with 6 bases between. The CDR3 sequence is 13 residues long.

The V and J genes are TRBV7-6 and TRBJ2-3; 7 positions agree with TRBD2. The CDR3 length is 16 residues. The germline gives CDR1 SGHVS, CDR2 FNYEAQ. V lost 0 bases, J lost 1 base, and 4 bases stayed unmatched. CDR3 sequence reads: CASSLARGRGTDTQYF. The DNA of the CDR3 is TGTGCCAGCAGCTTAGCACGCGGGAGAGGCACAGATACGCAGTATTTT.

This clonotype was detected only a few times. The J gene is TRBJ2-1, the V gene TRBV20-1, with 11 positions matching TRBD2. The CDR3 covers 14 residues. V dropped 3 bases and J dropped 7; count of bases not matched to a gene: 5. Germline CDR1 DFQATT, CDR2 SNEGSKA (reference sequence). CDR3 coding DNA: TGCAGTGCTAGGATTAGCGGGAGGGAGAATGAGCAGTTCTTC. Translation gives CSARISGRENEQFF.

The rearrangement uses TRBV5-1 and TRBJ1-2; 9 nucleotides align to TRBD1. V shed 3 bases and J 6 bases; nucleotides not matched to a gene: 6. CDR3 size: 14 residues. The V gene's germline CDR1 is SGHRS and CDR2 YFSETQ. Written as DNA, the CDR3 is TGCGCCAGCAGCTGGACAGGGGTGGCTGATGGCTACACCTTC. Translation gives CASSWTGVADGYTF.